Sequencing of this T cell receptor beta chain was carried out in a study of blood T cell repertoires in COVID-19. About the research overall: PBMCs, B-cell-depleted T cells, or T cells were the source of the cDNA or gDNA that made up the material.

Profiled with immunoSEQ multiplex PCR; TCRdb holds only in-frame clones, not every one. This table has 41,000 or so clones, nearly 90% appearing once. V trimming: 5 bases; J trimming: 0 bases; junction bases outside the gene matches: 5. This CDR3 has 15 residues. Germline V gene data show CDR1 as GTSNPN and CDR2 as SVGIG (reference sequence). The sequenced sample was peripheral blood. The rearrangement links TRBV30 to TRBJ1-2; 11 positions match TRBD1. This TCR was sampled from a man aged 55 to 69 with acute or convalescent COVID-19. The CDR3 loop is CAWWRDRGSNYGYTF. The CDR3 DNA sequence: TGTGCCTGGTGGCGGGACAGGGGGTCTAACTATGGCTACACCTTC.